This TCR beta chain was sequenced in a study of cytotoxic CD8 clonotypes in ibrutinib-treated CLL. Study overall: There were around twelve relapsed/refractory patients and some 15 treatment-naive patients, and around 17 were IGHV unmutated.

The germline V gene encodes CDR1 SQVTM and CDR2 ANQGSEA. The V gene lost 6 bases and the J gene lost 0 bases, with 17 bases spanning the gap. The CDR3 covers 15 residues. Libraries were prepared by immunoSEQ multiplex PCR; TCRdb keeps only in-frame clonotypes and omits some of them. The top ten hold approximately 7% of the sample, which has around 310,000 clones, about 80% seen once. The J gene is TRBJ2-5, the V gene TRBV29-1, with D tentatively TRBD2 (6 bases). The sequences come from PBMCs, collected before ibrutinib treatment. This TCR was sampled from a human donor with chronic lymphocytic leukemia. CDR3 residues: CSVNLTSPYQETQYF. The CDR3 nucleotides are TGCAGCGTGAACCTGACTAGTCCGTACCAAGAGACCCAGTACTTC.